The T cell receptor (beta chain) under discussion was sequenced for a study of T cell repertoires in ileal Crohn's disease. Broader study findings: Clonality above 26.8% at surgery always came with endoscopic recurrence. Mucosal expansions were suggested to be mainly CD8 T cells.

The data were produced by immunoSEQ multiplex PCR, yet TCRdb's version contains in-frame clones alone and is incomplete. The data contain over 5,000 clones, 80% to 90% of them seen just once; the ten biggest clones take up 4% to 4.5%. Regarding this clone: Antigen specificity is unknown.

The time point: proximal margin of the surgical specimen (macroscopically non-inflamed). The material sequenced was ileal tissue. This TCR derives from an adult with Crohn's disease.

The CDR3 DNA follows: TGTGCCTGGAGTTGGAGGGATGAAAAACTGTTTTTT. Amino acids: CAWSWRDEKLFF. The chain has TRBV30 and TRBJ1-4; D call uncertain. Trimming removed 2 bases from V and 6 bases from J, with 7 bases in between. The germline CDR1 and CDR2 sequences are GTSNPN and SVGIG (reference sequence). This CDR3 region has 12 residues.